Listed below are T cell receptor beta chains from one sample, sequenced in a study of beta chain features in type 1 diabetes. This table comes from immunoSEQ multiplex PCR, and its TCRdb copy is limited to in-frame clones, with some not included. The profile shows roughly 350,000 clones, around 10% of them singletons. The sequencing input was naive CD4+ T cells from blood. These receptors were collected from a woman aged 25 to 39 in good health. Each CDR3 is given with its conserved first and last residue. D genes are given only for firm matches.

V gene: TRBV7-2
J gene: TRBJ2-1
D gene: -
CDR3 protein: CASSLDSSYNEQFF

V gene: TRBV28
J gene: TRBJ2-1
D gene: TRBD2
CDR3 protein: CASSSGLAGGNEQFF

V gene: TRBV6-5
J gene: TRBJ2-7
D gene: TRBD2
CDR3 protein: CASSLRTSSYEQYF

V gene: TRBV7-2
J gene: TRBJ2-4
D gene: TRBD2
CDR3 protein: CASSSVSWGGENIQYF

V gene: TRBV14
J gene: TRBJ2-7
D gene: TRBD1
CDR3 protein: CASSRGQGASYEQYF

V gene: TRBV6-6
J gene: TRBJ2-5
D gene: TRBD2
CDR3 protein: CASSYSVETGGETQYF

V gene: TRBV30
J gene: TRBJ2-4
D gene: TRBD1
CDR3 protein: CAWTEMTGENIQYF

V gene: TRBV28
J gene: TRBJ2-2
D gene: -
CDR3 protein: CASSPNRGKGGELFF

V gene: TRBV30
J gene: TRBJ1-2
D gene: TRBD1
CDR3 protein: CAWEDRNLYGYTF

V gene: TRBV5-1
J gene: TRBJ2-7
D gene: TRBD1
CDR3 protein: CASSQVGTVKTYEQYF

V gene: TRBV28
J gene: TRBJ2-1
D gene: TRBD2
CDR3 protein: CASSSLAGGPEEQFF

V gene: TRBV5-1
J gene: TRBJ2-1
D gene: -
CDR3 protein: CASSFTGSSYNEQFF

V gene: TRBV30
J gene: TRBJ2-2
D gene: -
CDR3 protein: CARTANTGELFF

V gene: TRBV27
J gene: TRBJ2-1
D gene: -
CDR3 protein: CASSLRLRKEYNEQFF

V gene: TRBV28
J gene: TRBJ2-2
D gene: -
CDR3 protein: CASSFLAGYTGELFF

V gene: TRBV4-3
J gene: TRBJ1-4
D gene: TRBD1
CDR3 protein: CASSLQGGEKLFF

V gene: TRBV2
J gene: TRBJ1-4
D gene: TRBD1
CDR3 protein: CASSEETGGQKLFF

V gene: TRBV9
J gene: TRBJ1-2
D gene: -
CDR3 protein: CASSVAGGSGYGYTF

V gene: TRBV7-9
J gene: TRBJ2-6
D gene: -
CDR3 protein: CASSSQWDTISGANVLTF

V gene: TRBV4-1
J gene: TRBJ2-5
D gene: TRBD1
CDR3 protein: CASSRTLQGAGETQYF

V gene: TRBV6-6
J gene: TRBJ2-7
D gene: TRBD2
CDR3 protein: CASSSSGSSYEQYF

V gene: TRBV4-3
J gene: TRBJ2-3
D gene: -
CDR3 protein: CASSQDLDTSTDTQYF

V gene: TRBV6-5
J gene: TRBJ2-7
D gene: -
CDR3 protein: CASSYVLASDEQYF

V gene: TRBV6-6
J gene: TRBJ1-5
D gene: TRBD1
CDR3 protein: CASSDGQVQPQHF

V gene: TRBV28
J gene: TRBJ1-2
D gene: TRBD1
CDR3 protein: CASRGYRGNYGYTF

V gene: TRBV19
J gene: TRBJ2-1
D gene: TRBD2
CDR3 protein: CASSIRLAGHNEQFF

V gene: TRBV10-2
J gene: TRBJ1-1
D gene: TRBD1
CDR3 protein: CANGRGRLDTEAFF

V gene: TRBV19
J gene: TRBJ1-2
D gene: -
CDR3 protein: CASSAPSNYGYTF